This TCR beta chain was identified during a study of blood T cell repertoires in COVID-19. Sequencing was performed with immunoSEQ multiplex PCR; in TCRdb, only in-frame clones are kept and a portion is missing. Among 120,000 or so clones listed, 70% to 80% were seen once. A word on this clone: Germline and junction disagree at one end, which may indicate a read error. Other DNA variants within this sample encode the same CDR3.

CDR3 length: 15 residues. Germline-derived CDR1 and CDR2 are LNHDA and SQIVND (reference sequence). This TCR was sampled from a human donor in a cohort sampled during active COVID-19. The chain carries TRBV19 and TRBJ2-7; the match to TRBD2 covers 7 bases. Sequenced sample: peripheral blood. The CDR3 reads CASSIGLADLYEQYF. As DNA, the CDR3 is TGTGCCAGTAGTATAGGGCTAGCGGACCTCTACGAGCAATACTTC. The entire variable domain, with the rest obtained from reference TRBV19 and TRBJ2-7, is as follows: DGGITQSPKYLFRKEGQNVTLSCEQNLNHDAMYWYRQDPGQGLRLIYYSQIVNDFQKGDIAEGYSVSREKKESFPLTVTSAQKNPTAFYLCASSIGLADLYEQYFGPGTRLTVT.